These 22 T cell receptor beta chains originate from one sample sequenced in a study of blood T cell repertoires in COVID-19. Sequenced by immunoSEQ multiplex PCR; TCRdb stores in-frame clones only, minus some. The sample includes roughly 63,000 clones, 89% seen only once; the top ten take about 8.9%. Sequenced material: peripheral blood. These receptors originate from a man aged 50-59 years with active COVID-19.

This chain's CDR3 is CASGFLTGFTEAFF. CDR3 DNA sequence: TGTGCTAGTGGTTTCCTAACAGGGTTCACTGAAGCTTTCTTT. The chain employs TRBV12-5 and TRBJ1-1, with a weak D call TRBD1 (6 bases). Germline assignment: CDR1 LGHNT and CDR2 FRNRAP. The V gene lost 3 bases and the J gene lost 4 bases, with 12 bases spanning the gap. The CDR3 length is 14 residues. Looking up the rest from reference TRBV12-5 and TRBJ1-1 gives the full variable domain: DARVTQTPRHKVTEMGQEVTMRCQPILGHNTVFWYRQTMMQGLELLAYFRNRAPLDDSGMPKDRFSAEMPDATLATLKIQPSEPRDSAVYFCASGFLTGFTEAFFGQGTRLTVV.

In its sample, this clone was seen once. The V and J genes are TRBV24-1 and TRBJ1-2, with 7 nucleotides matching TRBD1. V dropped 2 bases and J dropped 5; count of bases not matched to a gene: 4. In germline, CDR1 is KGHDR, CDR2 SFDVKD. The CDR3 contains 14 residues. The CDR3 sequence is CATSDSNRGYGYTF. The CDR3 DNA is TGTGCCACCAGTGATTCAAACAGGGGTTATGGCTACACCTTC.

CDR3 region: CAISFSGGAYEQFF. The CDR3 DNA follows: TGTGCCATCAGTTTTAGCGGGGGGGCGTATGAGCAGTTCTTC. V gene TRBV10-3 combines with J gene TRBJ2-1; 11 bases agree with TRBD2. Germline CDR1 is ENHRY and CDR2 is SYGVKD. CDR3 length: 14 amino acids. The ends lost 5 bases at V and 8 bases at J; junction bases unmatched: 5.

The genes are TRBV5-4 and TRBJ1-1; 9 nucleotides agree with TRBD1. This CDR3 spans 13 amino acids. J gave up 7 bases and V 2 bases, and 3 bases lay outside the gene matches. CDR1 and CDR2 (germline): SGHNT, YYREEE (reference sequence). The CDR3 region has the DNA TGTGCCAGCAGCTTTGGGACAGGGAATGAAGCTTTCTTT. The encoded protein is CASSFGTGNEAFF.

This chain connects TRBV2 to TRBJ2-5; D might be TRBD2 (6 bases). Trimming pared 5 bases from V and 1 base from J, leaving 11 bases between. CDR1 is SNHLY, CDR2 FYNNEI, per germline. The CDR3 totals 14 residues. The CDR3: CASSRRASQETQYF. CDR3 DNA: TGTGCCAGCAGTAGGAGGGCGAGCCAAGAGACCCAGTACTTC.

This clone turned up a few times. The chain links TRBV2 to TRBJ2-1; TRBD1 matches 10 bases. The CDR3 sequence is 15 residues long. Germline CDR1 is SNHLY and CDR2 is FYNNEI. The V gene end was trimmed by 6 bases and the J gene end by 9 bases; junction bases not matched to a gene: 11. In nucleotides, the CDR3 is TGTGCCAGCAGCGCCCGGGACAGGGGACTAGGTGAGCAGTTCTTC. The encoded protein is CASSARDRGLGEQFF. Using reference TRBV2 and TRBJ2-1 for the parts outside the CDR3, the full variable domain is EPEVTQTPSHQVTQMGQEVILRCVPISNHLYFYWYRQILGQKVEFLVSFYNNEISEKSEIFDDQFSVERPDGSNFTLKIRSTKLEDSAMYFCASSARDRGLGEQFFGPGTRLTVL.

The V and J genes are TRBV9 and TRBJ2-1, with D possibly matching TRBD1 (6 bases). Germline V gene sequence: CDR1 SGDLS, CDR2 YYNGEE. Between the trimmed V and J ends, which lost 0 bases and 10 bases, there was a span of 14 bases. The CDR3 contains 14 residues. As DNA, the CDR3 is TGTGCCAGCAGCGTAGTGGTCACAGGGATAGAGCAGTTCTTC. It translates to CASSVVVTGIEQFF.

The chain combines TRBV27 with TRBJ2-3; a possible D gene is TRBD1 (5 bases). Trimming removed 3 bases from V and 3 bases from J, with 16 bases in between. Germline CDR1 and CDR2: MNHEY and SMNVEV (reference sequence). This CDR3 is built from 16 residues. The CDR3 bases are TGTGCCAGCAGTTTTTTGATAGGGGTCGGGACAGATACGCAGTATTTT. Its translation is CASSFLIGVGTDTQYF.

The gene calls are TRBV5-4 and TRBJ1-1, with a weak D call TRBD1 (6 bases). The CDR3 loop spans 13 amino acids. The germline V gene has CDR1 SGHNT and CDR2 YYREEE (reference sequence). Trimming left V 3 bases short and J 11 bases short, with 17 bases between. The CDR3, as DNA: TGTGCCAGCAGCTCCACTGGGGGCGGCGGGGCTTTCTTT. This codes for CASSSTGGGGAFF.

The genes are TRBV4-3 and TRBJ1-1; D might be TRBD1 (5 bases). In germline, CDR1 is LGHNA, CDR2 YSLEER. CDR3 length: 16 amino acids. V was cut by 2 bases and J by 4 bases, with 17 bases left in between. The CDR3 nucleotides are TGCGCCAGCAGCCAATTTACCGGGGGGAGGACCACTGAAGCTTTCTTT. Protein sequence: CASSQFTGGRTTEAFF.

The chain recombines TRBV27 with TRBJ1-2; D is unclear. The V end lost 3 bases, the J end lost 7 bases, and 9 bases lay between the germline ends. The CDR3 runs to 12 residues. In germline, CDR1 is MNHEY, CDR2 SMNVEV (reference sequence). The CDR3 nucleotides read TGTGCCAGCAGTTTTCCCACGGTTGGCTACACCTTC. It is translated as CASSFPTVGYTF.

The chain combines TRBV9 with TRBJ1-5; D possibly corresponds to TRBD1 (5 bases). Trimming left V 2 bases short and J 3 bases short, with 12 bases between. The germline gives CDR1 SGDLS, CDR2 YYNGEE. This CDR3 has 15 amino acids. The CDR3 loop reads CASSVDTGSNQPQHF. Here the CDR3 DNA reads TGTGCCAGCAGCGTCGACACAGGTTCCAATCAGCCCCAGCATTTT.

The chain is built from TRBV2 and TRBJ1-5, with D unresolved. The CDR3 covers 14 residues. Trimming shortened V by 10 bases and J by 0 bases, and 13 bases separated the two germline ends. In germline, CDR1 is SNHLY, CDR2 FYNNEI. CDR3 sequence: CATDNLNSNQPQHF. The CDR3 bases are TGTGCCACAGACAACCTTAATAGCAATCAGCCCCAGCATTTT.

CDR3 sequence (DNA): TGTGCCAGCAGCCAAGATGGCTGGTCCGGGGGCTACACCTTC. Translating it yields CASSQDGWSGGYTF. The rearrangement joins TRBV3-1 (or the pseudogene TRBV3-2) to TRBJ1-2; D is undetermined. CDR1 and CDR2 from the germline V gene are LGHDT and YNNKEL (reference sequence). The CDR3 length is 14 residues. The V end was cut by 0 bases, the J end by 8 bases, with 13 bases between.

The gene calls are TRBV2 and TRBJ2-3, with unresolved D. Germline CDR1 is SNHLY and CDR2 is FYNNEI. There are 10 residues in the CDR3. The V and J ends lost 1 base and 14 bases respectively, with 7 bases between them. Written as DNA, the CDR3 is TGTGCCAGCAGTGAAGTCTCGTCGTATTTT. Its translation: CASSEVSSYF.

This clone was picked up a small number of times. The chain links TRBV18 to TRBJ2-7, with a weak D call TRBD1 (5 bases). Germline values: CDR1 KGHSH, CDR2 LQKENI. Trimming took off 6 bases at V and 2 bases at J, with 20 bases between the two ends. The CDR3 totals 16 residues. CDR3 DNA: TGTGCCAGCTCCCTTGCTCCCGGACACACAACCTACGAGCAGTACTTC. Translation gives CASSLAPGHTTYEQYF.

This clone was seen once. V is TRBV6-5 and J is TRBJ1-2; D is unresolved. V was cut by 6 bases and J by 0 bases, with 11 bases left in between. From germline, CDR1 is MNHEY and CDR2 SVGAGI. This CDR3 comprises 14 residues. The CDR3 DNA reads TGTGCCAGCAGGTCTCCGGAGGCTAACTATGGCTACACCTTC. Translation gives CASRSPEANYGYTF.

The J gene is TRBJ2-5, the V gene TRBV5-8; 13 nucleotides match TRBD2. This CDR3 is 18 amino acids long. V dropped 6 bases and J dropped 7; count of bases not matched to a gene: 18. Per the germline V gene, CDR1 is SGHTS and CDR2 is YDEGEE. CDR3 region: CASTRMTSGGPRRVTQYF. The CDR3 DNA reads TGTGCCAGCACCCGAATGACTAGCGGGGGGCCCAGGCGGGTGACCCAGTACTTC.

This chain connects TRBV5-1 to TRBJ2-1, with 10 nucleotides matching TRBD2. The V gene end was trimmed by 0 bases and the J gene end by 13 bases; junction bases not matched to a gene: 10. This CDR3 has 15 amino acids. Germline V gives CDR1 SGHRS, CDR2 YFSETQ. The CDR3 DNA follows: TGCGCCAGCAGCTTGGCCGAGTTCACTAGCGGGGCCCAGTTCTTC. Amino acids: CASSLAEFTSGAQFF.

J is TRBJ2-1 and V is TRBV13; possibly TRBD2 for D (5 bases). There are 16 residues in the CDR3. Looked up from germline, CDR1 is PRHDT and CDR2 is FYEKMQ (reference sequence). The V end lost 5 bases, the J end lost 3 bases, and 17 bases lay between the germline ends. The CDR3 loop is CASSPWTGMNYNEQFF. CDR3 nucleotides: TGTGCCAGCAGCCCCTGGACGGGAATGAACTACAATGAGCAGTTCTTC.

A single count supports this clone. The chain recombines TRBV5-1 with TRBJ1-4; TRBD1 matches at 12 bases. Germline CDR1 and CDR2: SGHRS and YFSETQ. The ends lost 3 bases at V and 8 bases at J; junction bases unmatched: 8. This CDR3 contains 16 residues. CDR3 sequence (DNA): TGCGCCAGCAGCTCGGGGGGACAGGGGGCCCACGAAAAACTGTTTTTT. It translates to CASSSGGQGAHEKLFF. Using reference TRBV5-1 and TRBJ1-4 for the parts outside the CDR3, the full variable domain is KAGVTQTPRYLIKTRGQQVTLSCSPISGHRSVSWYQQTPGQGLQFLFEYFSETQRNKGNFPGRFSGRQFSNSRSEMNVSTLELGDSALYLCASSSGGQGAHEKLFFGSGTQLSVL.

The rearrangement uses TRBV18 and TRBJ2-1, with 7 bases fitting TRBD1. After removal of 2 bases from V and 2 bases from J, the junction contained 3 bases not matched to a gene. The CDR3 contains 15 residues. Germline V lookup: CDR1 KGHSH, CDR2 LQKENI. The CDR3 reads CASSPSQGAYNEQFF. The CDR3 DNA sequence: TGTGCCAGCTCACCAAGCCAGGGGGCCTACAATGAGCAGTTCTTC.